The TCR beta chain described here comes from a study of blood T cell repertoires in COVID-19. Background on the study: Sample material is recorded as cDNA or gDNA derived from T cells, B-cell-depleted T cells, or PBMCs.

One Seattle source followed patients from active infection through their disease course. The germline CDR1 and CDR2 sequences are LNHDA and SQIVND (reference sequence). This CDR3 has 14 residues. The V gene lost 2 bases and the J gene lost 3 bases, with 11 bases spanning the gap. The protocol was immunoSEQ multiplex PCR, while the TCRdb copy is restricted to in-frame clones and leaves out a portion. Among roughly 300,000 clones listed, 85% to 90% were seen once. Sequencing used peripheral blood. The rearrangement joins TRBV19 to TRBJ2-7, with D possibly matching TRBD2 (5 bases). The receptor was isolated from a woman aged 30 to 39 with COVID-19, enrolled during active disease. CDR3 DNA sequence: TGTGCCAGTAGTATAAATCTAGGAGGCTACGAGCAGTACTTC. It specifies CASSINLGGYEQYF.